The 11 T cell receptor beta chains below come from one sample, sequenced in a study of T-cell reconstitution after alpha-beta-depleted transplantation in children. Unique molecular identifiers were incorporated during preparation of the TCRbeta library. A single record per CDR3 protein comes from TCRdb applying MiXCR to the PCR reads. Counted here are hundreds of thousands of distinct CDR3 sequences, approximately 15% occurring once; the ten biggest clones make up approximately 5%. The input for sequencing was PBMCs, mostly from graft donor cells, taken 360 days after TCRalphabeta/CD19-depleted stem cell transplant. These receptors were collected from a male patient under 18 who had a stem cell transplant for acute lymphoblastic leukemia, so the T cells may come from the graft donor.

This clonotype was counted once. This clone may be a read error of a much larger clone one base away. The CDR3 reads CTSCPWAKETQYF. CDR3 coding DNA: TGCACCAGCTGCCCCTGGGCCAAAGAGACCCAGTACTTC. The V call is TRBV5-1, the J call TRBJ2-5; D unresolved. The germline V gene has CDR1 SGHRS and CDR2 YFSETQ. There are 13 residues in the CDR3.

This clonotype was found a few times. V usage is TRBV7-2 and J usage is TRBJ2-3; 9 bases match TRBD1. CDR3 length equals 17 residues. J gave up 1 base and V 4 bases, and 9 bases lay outside the gene matches. Germline CDR1 reads SGHTA; CDR2 reads FQGNSA. CDR3 coding DNA: TGTGCCAGCAGCTCCAGGACAGGGGCACCTCGCACAGATACGCAGTATTTT. This encodes CASSSRTGAPRTDTQYF.

The chain recombines TRBV6-5 with TRBJ2-1; D call uncertain. CDR3 length equals 15 residues. From germline, CDR1 is MNHEY and CDR2 SVGAGI. V lost 2 bases and J 8 bases, leaving 16 bases between the germline ends. In nucleotides, the CDR3 is TGTGCCAGCAGTTACAGCGCCGCGTTTCTCTATGAGCAGTTCTTC. Amino acids: CASSYSAAFLYEQFF.

This chain joins TRBV10-3 and TRBJ2-7; D possibly matches TRBD1 or TRBD2 (5 bases each). Trimming stripped 10 bases from V and 1 base from J, with 17 bases between. Germline V gene lookup returns CDR1 ENHRY and CDR2 SYGVKD. CDR3 length equals 14 residues. The CDR3 here is CATSFGALSYEQYF. CDR3 bases: TGTGCCACATCATTCGGGGCCCTTTCCTACGAGCAGTACTTC.

This clonotype was observed many times. An end of the junction differs from the germline gene, which may be a read error. The rearrangement uses TRBV4-1 and TRBJ2-1; D possibly matches TRBD1 or TRBD2 (5 bases each). Germline-derived CDR1 and CDR2 are MGHRA and YSYEKL. The CDR3 consists of 15 residues. In nucleotides, the CDR3 is TGTGCCAGCAGTAGGGGTGGGAGCTCCTACAATGAGCAGTTCTTC. Its protein is CASSRGGSSYNEQFF.

This clonotype appeared a few times. J is TRBJ2-7 and V is TRBV7-3; TRBD2 matches at 10 bases. Germline V gene lookup returns CDR1 SGHTA and CDR2 FQGTGA. CDR3 length equals 17 residues. J gave up 1 base and V 0 bases, and 6 bases lay outside the gene matches. This chain's CDR3 is CASSLTASGRGSYEQYF. CDR3 DNA sequence: TGTGCCAGCAGCTTAACGGCTAGCGGGAGAGGGTCCTACGAGCAGTACTTC. Variable domain in full (rest from reference TRBV7-3 and TRBJ2-7): GAGVSQTPSNKVTEKGKYVELRCDPISGHTALYWYRQSLGQGPEFLIYFQGTGAADDSGLPNDRFFAVRPEGSVSTLKIQRTERGDSAVYLCASSLTASGRGSYEQYFGPGTRLTVT.

This sequence joins TRBV11-2 and TRBJ2-1; TRBD2 matches 8 bases. This CDR3 is 16 amino acids long. V gave up 0 bases and J gave up 12 bases; unmatched junction bases: 13. CDR1 and CDR2 from the germline V gene are SGHAT and FQNNGV. CDR3 region: CASSLEGTRRHLVQFF. In nucleotides, the CDR3 is TGTGCCAGCAGCTTAGAAGGGACTAGAAGGCACCTAGTGCAGTTCTTC.

This clonotype was observed at least ten times. The rearrangement uses TRBV20-1 and TRBJ2-1, with TRBD2 matching 7 bases. J lost 4 bases, V lost 4 bases, and 4 bases had no gene match. Germline V gene lookup returns CDR1 DFQATT and CDR2 SNEGSKA (reference sequence). There are 13 residues in the CDR3. CDR3 amino acids: CSAKRRGYNEQFF. Here the CDR3 DNA reads TGCAGTGCTAAACGGCGGGGGTACAATGAGCAGTTCTTC.

V and J are TRBV5-1 and TRBJ2-4; 10 bases fit TRBD1. This CDR3 contains 18 residues. Germline V gene sequence: CDR1 SGHRS, CDR2 YFSETQ. After removal of 1 base from V and 7 bases from J, the junction contained 14 bases not matched to a gene. CDR3 sequence: CASSLSMLRQGALNIQYF. CDR3 DNA sequence: TGCGCCAGCAGCTTGAGTATGTTGCGACAGGGGGCGTTGAACATTCAGTACTTC.

This clonotype was recorded at least ten times. This sequence joins TRBV29-1 and TRBJ2-5; the match to TRBD2 covers 9 bases. CDR1 and CDR2 (germline): SQVTM, ANQGSEA. The trim removed 7 bases at V and 5 bases at J, leaving 17 bases unmatched. The CDR3 spans 16 residues. The CDR3 sequence is CSAWGSSGSGGETQYF. CDR3 nucleotides: TGCAGCGCATGGGGCAGTAGCGGGAGCGGAGGGGAGACCCAGTACTTC.

The rearrangement uses TRBV6-4 and TRBJ1-1; D not certain. Trimming cost V 3 bases and J 1 base, with 6 bases left between them. This CDR3 spans 13 amino acids. Germline V lookup: CDR1 MRHNA, CDR2 SNTAGT. The CDR3 nucleotides are TGTGCCAGCAGTGAATCACAGAACACTGAAGCTTTCTTT. Translated, it gives CASSESQNTEAFF.